The present TCR beta chain was sequenced within a study of blood T cell repertoires in COVID-19. Germline-derived CDR1 and CDR2 are LGHDT and YNNKEL (reference sequence). This CDR3 has 17 residues. V shed 4 bases and J shed 4 bases, with 23 bases lying between them. Measured with immunoSEQ multiplex PCR; TCRdb has only the in-frame clones, and not every one. This table has more than 150,000 clones, about three quarters appearing once. This clonotype originated in a woman older than 75 with active or convalescent COVID-19. This chain links TRBV3-1 (or the pseudogene TRBV3-2) with TRBJ2-7; the D is unclear. Source material: peripheral blood. CDR3 in amino acids: CASSPREVATLKYEQYF. CDR3 nucleotides: TGTGCCAGCAGCCCCCGTGAGGTGGCCACCCTTAAATACGAGCAGTACTTC.